The TCR beta chain described here comes from a study of cytotoxic CD8 clonotypes in ibrutinib-treated CLL. Overall study findings and caveats: Under treatment, the uncommon public clonotypes either contracted or remained stable. Against age-matched healthy donors, baseline clonality ran higher and tracked circulating CD8+ T-cell counts. An increase in clonality occurred at ibrutinib response, followed by a return toward baseline at progression.

The protocol was immunoSEQ multiplex PCR, while the TCRdb copy is restricted to in-frame clones and leaves out a portion. The table includes 30,000 or so clones, 75% to 80% detected once. The CDR3 is 15 residues long. Germline V gene lookup returns CDR1 SEHNR and CDR2 FQNEAQ (reference sequence). Deletions cut 5 bases from V and 8 bases from J, with 16 bases between. TCR beta libraries used about 2 micrograms of DNA from cryopreserved PBMCs. Regarding this clone: Its specificity is unknown.

This material consisted of PBMCs, taken after 36 months of ibrutinib treatment. This chain joins TRBV7-9 and TRBJ1-6; D is uncertain. The sequence came from a human donor with chronic lymphocytic leukemia. The CDR3 bases are TGTGCCAGCAGCAAGGTGGCAACCTCGGATTCACCCCTCCACTTT. Protein product: CASSKVATSDSPLHF.